Each of the 8 T cell receptor beta chains below was sequenced from the same sample in a study of blood T cell repertoires in COVID-19. The assay was immunoSEQ multiplex PCR, and TCRdb's table has in-frame clones only and misses some. The data contain about 330,000 clones, over 75% of them singletons. Sequencing was performed on PBMCs or T cells enriched from blood (not recorded which). These receptors all stem from a woman between 25 and 40 years old who had recovered from COVID-19.

This chain joins TRBV5-1 and TRBJ2-4; TRBD2 is a possible D gene (6 bases). V lost 7 bases, J lost 8 bases, and 19 bases lay in between. The V gene's germline CDR1 is SGHRS and CDR2 YFSETQ. The CDR3 contains 14 residues. The DNA of the CDR3 is TGCGCCAGCGGGCGGGAAGGAGGGGTGGACATTCAGTACTTC. Amino acid sequence: CASGREGGVDIQYF.

The CDR3 nucleotides read TGTGCCAGCCGGGGCTACGAGCAGTACTTC. As protein: CASRGYEQYF. The chain links TRBV2 to TRBJ2-7; tentative D call: TRBD2 (5 bases). Germline loops: CDR1 SNHLY, CDR2 FYNNEI. The CDR3 extends over 10 amino acids. Trimming shortened V by 8 bases and J by 3 bases, and 5 bases separated the two germline ends.

The rearrangement uses TRBV14 and TRBJ1-1; TRBD1 matches 8 bases. Germline values: CDR1 SGHDN, CDR2 FVKESK. This CDR3 contains 14 residues. V trimming: 3 bases; J trimming: 3 bases; junction bases outside the gene matches: 3. As DNA, the CDR3 is TGTGCCAGCAGCCATTCAGGGGGCTACACTGAAGCTTTCTTT. Translation gives CASSHSGGYTEAFF. Combining the CDR3 with reference TRBV14 and TRBJ1-1 gives the whole variable domain EAGVTQFPSHSVIEKGQTVTLRCDPISGHDNLYWYRRVMGKEIKFLLHFVKESKQDESGMPNNRFLAERTGGTYSTLKVQPAELEDSGVYFCASSHSGGYTEAFFGQGTRLTVV.

This clone was picked up one time. J is TRBJ1-4 and V is TRBV25-1, with D tentatively TRBD1 (5 bases). Germline V gives CDR1 MGHDK, CDR2 SYGVNS. This CDR3 has 12 amino acids. Trimming cost V 4 bases and J 10 bases, with 10 bases left between them. CDR3 nucleotide sequence: TGTGCCAGCAGTGTGGACAAGGGAAAACTGTTTTTT. It is translated as CASSVDKGKLFF.

The chain employs TRBV18 and TRBJ1-1; D possibly corresponds to TRBD1 (6 bases). V was trimmed by 3 bases and J by 5 bases, leaving 22 bases between them. The V gene's germline CDR1 is KGHSH and CDR2 LQKENI. The CDR3 has 17 amino acids. Here the CDR3 DNA reads TGTGCCAGCTCACCGAAGGTACAGGGCCGCGTTGGGACTGAAGCTTTCTTT. This codes for CASSPKVQGRVGTEAFF.

The rearrangement uses TRBV5-6 and TRBJ1-6, with D perhaps matching TRBD1 (6 bases). The CDR3 sequence is 13 residues long. V was cut by 6 bases and J by 5 bases, with 9 bases left in between. Germline values: CDR1 SGHDT, CDR2 YYEEEE. DNA for the CDR3: TGTGCCAGCACCAGGACAGATAATTCACCCCTCCACTTT. Its translation is CASTRTDNSPLHF. The whole variable domain, remainder taken from reference TRBV5-6 and TRBJ1-6, is DAGVTQSPTHLIKTRGQQVTLRCSPKSGHDTVSWYQQALGQGPQFIFQYYEEEERQRGNFPDRFSGHQFPNYSSELNVNALLLGDSALYLCASTRTDNSPLHFGNGTRLTVT.

The chain recombines TRBV3-1 (or the pseudogene TRBV3-2) with TRBJ2-2, with a tentative D call TRBD2 (6 bases). The germline V gene encodes CDR1 LGHDT and CDR2 YNNKEL (reference sequence). The V and J ends lost 3 bases and 4 bases respectively, with 12 bases between them. This CDR3 region has 15 residues. The DNA of the CDR3 is TGTGCCAGCAGCCATTATGGGGGAGGCACCGGGGAGCTGTTTTTT. It yields the protein CASSHYGGGTGELFF.

This sequence joins TRBV11-2 and TRBJ2-3, with TRBD1 matching over 10 bases. V dropped 4 bases and J dropped 2; count of bases not matched to a gene: 6. Germline assignment: CDR1 SGHAT and CDR2 FQNNGV. The CDR3 length is 16 residues. CDR3 bases: TGTGCCAGCAGCTCCCGGGACAGGGGAATCACAGATACGCAGTATTTT. Its protein product is CASSSRDRGITDTQYF.